Following are 27 T cell receptor beta chains from one sample sequenced in a study of type 1 regulatory T cells. One entry per CDR3 protein, called by TCRdb with MiXCR from the reads. Here the sample spans 60,000 to 70,000 distinct CDR3 sequences, around 49% being singletons. These receptors' targets are unknown. Sequencing input: cultured non-Tr1 T cells, either the whole culture or a sorted T cell fraction (not recorded which). These receptors all stem from a human donor in good health.

This clonotype was found a few times. The genes are TRBV3-1 and TRBJ1-6; perhaps TRBD1 as D (5 bases). Trimming stripped 0 bases from V and 9 bases from J, with 9 bases between. The CDR3 spans 14 residues. From germline, CDR1 is LGHDT and CDR2 YNNKEL (reference sequence). The CDR3: CASSQDRAASPLHF. CDR3 coding DNA: TGTGCCAGCAGCCAAGACAGGGCAGCTTCACCCCTCCACTTT.

This clonotype has a handful of counts. The CDR3 DNA sequence: TGTGCCAGCAGTCCAACAGGGGGCAGATTTAATGAGCAGTTCTTC. Encoded protein: CASSPTGGRFNEQFF. The chain combines TRBV28 with TRBJ2-1; 9 bases agree with TRBD1. CDR1 MDHEN and CDR2 SYDVKM come from the germline V gene. This CDR3 region has 15 residues. J lost 7 bases, V lost 5 bases, and 9 bases had no gene match.

This chain links TRBV7-9 with TRBJ2-7; TRBD1 or TRBD2 may be the D gene (5 bases each). The CDR3 totals 16 residues. The V gene lost 5 bases and the J gene lost 2 bases, with 19 bases spanning the gap. Per germline, CDR1 SEHNR and CDR2 FQNEAQ (reference sequence). DNA for the CDR3: TGTGCCAGCAGCCTCCTCGCCCTAGAGGGACCCTACGAGCAGTACTTC. Translation gives CASSLLALEGPYEQYF.

The rearrangement uses TRBV13 and TRBJ1-3, with a possible D match to TRBD1 (6 bases). CDR1 is PRHDT, CDR2 FYEKMQ, per germline (reference sequence). The CDR3 spans 18 residues. Trimming stripped 0 bases from V and 0 bases from J, with 15 bases between. CDR3 coding DNA: TGTGCCAGCAGCTTAGGCCTAGCCAGGGGAGGCTCTGGAAACACCATATATTTT. Translated: CASSLGLARGGSGNTIYF.

The V gene is TRBV28, the J gene TRBJ1-5; 8 bases agree with TRBD1. CDR1 MDHEN and CDR2 SYDVKM come from the germline V gene. The V segment lost 5 bases and the J segment 0 bases; nucleotides outside the gene matches: 6. The CDR3 runs 16 residues. CDR3 bases: TGTGCCAGCAGTGTCGACAGGGGTGCTAGCAATCAGCCCCAGCATTTT. It translates to CASSVDRGASNQPQHF.

Only a few counts were recorded for this clonotype. The chain carries TRBV7-8 and TRBJ1-1; a possible D gene is TRBD1 (5 bases). The CDR3 totals 13 residues. The ends were cut back, 0 bases at V and 4 bases at J, with 6 bases in the middle. The germline CDR1 and CDR2 sequences are SGHVS and FQNEAQ. CDR3 sequence (DNA): TGTGCCAGCAGCTTAGCGGGGGTCACTGAAGCTTTCTTT. Its protein product is CASSLAGVTEAFF.

This clonotype was detected once. The CDR3 DNA follows: TGTGCCAGCAGCTTAAGGGGAGCCTCTGGAAACACCATATATTTT. Its translation is CASSLRGASGNTIYF. The rearrangement joins TRBV7-9 to TRBJ1-3, with a tentative D call TRBD1 (5 bases). The germline CDR1 and CDR2 sequences are SEHNR and FQNEAQ (reference sequence). V was clipped by 2 bases and J by 0 bases, with 8 bases between them. The CDR3 has 15 amino acids. The complete variable domain, with remaining parts taken from reference TRBV7-9 and TRBJ1-3, reads DTGVSQNPRHKITKRGQNVTFRCDPISEHNRLYWYRQTLGQGPEFLTYFQNEAQLEKSRLLSDRFSAERPKGSFSTLEIQRTEQGDSAMYLCASSLRGASGNTIYFGEGSWLTVV.

This clonotype occurred a few times. CDR3 nucleotide sequence: TGTGCCAGCAGCGGACGGGGGACAGATACGCAGTATTTT. This encodes CASSGRGTDTQYF. The chain carries TRBV27 and TRBJ2-3, with D perhaps matching TRBD2 (6 bases). Germline loops: CDR1 MNHEY, CDR2 SMNVEV (reference sequence). V lost 6 bases and J 3 bases, leaving 10 bases between the germline ends. The CDR3 length is 13 residues.

As regards this clonotype: An end of the junction differs from the germline gene, which may be a read error. The chain recombines TRBV3-1 with TRBJ2-5; D is undetermined. CDR3 length: 12 residues. Germline-derived CDR1 and CDR2 are LGHDT and YNNKEL (reference sequence). The CDR3 DNA follows: TGTGCCAGCAGCCTACCTCGAGAGGCCCAGTACTTC. It translates to CASSLPREAQYF.

The sample holds one count of this clonotype. The CDR3 nucleotides are TGTGCCAGCAGTTTTAGGCAGAGTAATTCACCCCTCCACTTT. It translates to CASSFRQSNSPLHF. The V call is TRBV12-3 or TRBV12-4, the J call TRBJ1-6; D ambiguous. The CDR3 runs 14 residues. V was clipped by 3 bases and J by 6 bases, with 9 bases between them.

The chain recombines TRBV5-1 with TRBJ1-1, with 8 bases that match TRBD1. V was clipped by 4 bases and J by 7 bases; unmatched bases: 9. This CDR3 has 14 residues. The germline gives CDR1 SGHRS, CDR2 YFSETQ. CDR3 sequence: CASSPTQGAGEAFF. For the CDR3, the DNA is TGCGCCAGCAGCCCAACCCAGGGGGCCGGTGAAGCTTTCTTT. The full variable domain, with the rest looked up from reference TRBV5-1 and TRBJ1-1, is KAGVTQTPRYLIKTRGQQVTLSCSPISGHRSVSWYQQTPGQGLQFLFEYFSETQRNKGNFPGRFSGRQFSNSRSEMNVSTLELGDSALYLCASSPTQGAGEAFFGQGTRLTVV.

This clonotype has more than one count but fewer than ten. This chain links TRBV27 with TRBJ1-2; D may be TRBD1 (6 bases). Trimming cost V 6 bases and J 7 bases, with 21 bases left between them. The length of the CDR3 is 15 residues. The germline gives CDR1 MNHEY, CDR2 SMNVEV (reference sequence). Here the CDR3 reads CASSPRDRPVSGYTF. The CDR3 DNA sequence: TGTGCCAGCAGCCCCCGAGACAGGCCCGTCAGTGGCTACACCTTC.

This clonotype was counted between two and nine times. The gene calls are TRBV7-2 and TRBJ2-4; 11 bases line up with TRBD1. The CDR3 totals 19 residues. V shed 7 bases, J shed 3 bases, and the junction held 17 bases outside the gene matches. CDR1 and CDR2 (germline): SGHTA, FQGNSA. The CDR3 region has the DNA TGTGCCAGCACCTCACACGGGACAGGGGGGTTTTACGGCAAAAACATTCAGTACTTC. Amino acids: CASTSHGTGGFYGKNIQYF.

The sample holds a few counts of this clonotype. CDR3 amino acids: CSARVPAGGPKEGEQFF. The CDR3 coding sequence is TGCAGTGCTAGAGTACCGGCGGGGGGGCCCAAAGAGGGTGAGCAGTTCTTC. The V and J genes are TRBV20-1 and TRBJ2-1, with TRBD2 identical over 9 bases. Germline loops: CDR1 DFQATT, CDR2 SNEGSKA (reference sequence). V trimming: 1 base; J trimming: 9 bases; junction bases outside the gene matches: 16. This CDR3 is 17 amino acids long.

The rearrangement uses TRBV20-1 and TRBJ2-7; D uncertain. Looked up from germline, CDR1 is DFQATT and CDR2 is SNEGSKA (reference sequence). The CDR3 covers 14 residues. Trimming removed 3 bases from V and 2 bases from J, with 14 bases in between. CDR3 amino acids: CSARPQLGTYEQYF. DNA for the CDR3: TGCAGTGCTAGGCCCCAATTGGGGACCTACGAGCAGTACTTC.

This clonotype has more than one count but fewer than ten. The gene calls are TRBV27 and TRBJ2-3; 10 bases agree with TRBD2. From germline, CDR1 is MNHEY and CDR2 SMNVEV (reference sequence). This CDR3 comprises 16 residues. V lost 0 bases and J lost 9; bases outside the gene matches: 9. DNA of the CDR3: TGTGCCAGCAGTTTATCTTTAGCGGGGGGCCTGGGAACGCAGTATTTT. Amino acids: CASSLSLAGGLGTQYF.

In regard to this clonotype: The CDR3 carries no conserved terminal phenylalanine or tryptophan, so it likely arises from a read error. The rearrangement uses TRBV14 and TRBJ1-2; D ambiguous. Trimming took 1 base from V and 3 from J, leaving 9 bases between them. Germline CDR1 reads SGHDN; CDR2 reads FVKESK. The CDR3 is 14 residues long. CDR3 coding DNA: TGTGCCAGCAGCCAAGTTGGCGGAGACTATGGCTACACCTGC. It codes for CASSQVGGDYGYTC.

This clonotype has only a few counts. The rearrangement uses TRBV2 and TRBJ2-3, with 9 bases that match TRBD2. V dropped 7 bases and J dropped 5; count of bases not matched to a gene: 10. The CDR3 totals 15 residues. Germline V gene lookup returns CDR1 SNHLY and CDR2 FYNNEI. The CDR3 reads CASKGTSSGVDTQYF. CDR3 bases: TGTGCCAGCAAAGGTACCTCTAGCGGGGTAGATACGCAGTATTTT.

At least ten counts were recorded for this clonotype. The rearrangement joins TRBV6-5 to TRBJ1-1, with a weak D call TRBD1 (5 bases). V was clipped by 5 bases and J by 4 bases, with 11 bases between them. CDR1 is MNHEY, CDR2 SVGAGI, per germline. This CDR3 has 13 residues. CDR3 DNA: TGTGCCAGCAGTCAGCCGGGGCCCACTGAAGCTTTCTTT. Amino acid sequence: CASSQPGPTEAFF.

The CDR3 DNA sequence: TGTGCCAGCAGTTTATCTAGCAATACGGGAGCCTACACCTTC. Translating gives CASSLSSNTGAYTF. The J gene is TRBJ1-2, the V gene TRBV12-3 or TRBV12-4; the D is unclear. The length of the CDR3 is 14 residues. V was trimmed by 2 bases and J by 10 bases, leaving 17 bases between them.

V usage is TRBV5-6 and J usage is TRBJ2-2; 7 bases map to TRBD1. Per germline, CDR1 SGHDT and CDR2 YYEEEE. The CDR3 runs 16 residues. V lost 4 bases to trimming and J lost 0 bases; unmatched junction nucleotides: 6. This CDR3 reads CASSRLGQSNTGELFF. The CDR3, as DNA: TGTGCCAGCAGCAGGCTGGGACAGTCGAACACCGGGGAGCTGTTTTTT.

This clonotype has just a few counts. This chain joins TRBV25-1 and TRBJ1-1, with unresolved D. Germline V gives CDR1 MGHDK, CDR2 SYGVNS. Trimming shortened V by 4 bases and J by 8 bases, and 11 bases separated the two germline ends. This CDR3 region has 12 residues. The CDR3 protein is CASSAGLREAFF. In DNA, the CDR3 is TGTGCCAGCAGTGCCGGGCTTCGAGAAGCTTTCTTT.

The gene calls are TRBV24-1 and TRBJ2-3; unclear D gene. The V and J ends lost 5 bases and 2 bases respectively, with 7 bases between them. This CDR3 has 13 residues. Per germline, CDR1 KGHDR and CDR2 SFDVKD. CDR3 amino acids: CATSALDTDTQYF. CDR3 in DNA: TGTGCCACCAGTGCTTTAGACACAGATACGCAGTATTTT.

Remarks on this clonotype: Germline is not matched at one junction end, which may reflect a read error. The V call is TRBV7-8, the J call TRBJ1-1, with a tentative D call TRBD1 (5 bases). Germline CDR1 is SGHVS and CDR2 is FQNEAQ. The CDR3 runs 13 residues. The chain's CDR3 is CVSSFRVRTEAFF. The CDR3 DNA is TGTGTCAGCAGCTTCAGGGTAAGGACTGAAGCTTTCTTT.

The chain links TRBV18 to TRBJ1-1; no clear D gene. Germline CDR1 KGHSH, CDR2 LQKENI. This CDR3 has 18 amino acids. Between the trimmed V and J ends, which lost 5 bases and 0 bases, there was a span of 22 bases. CDR3 residues: CASSEYRDSLFMNTEAFF. The DNA for the CDR3 is TGTGCCAGCTCAGAGTACCGGGATTCCTTGTTCATGAACACTGAAGCTTTCTTT. Full variable domain (missing parts from reference TRBV18 and TRBJ1-1): NAGVMQNPRHLVRRRGQEARLRCSPMKGHSHVYWYRQLPEEGLKFMVYLQKENIIDESGMPKERFSAEFPKEGPSILRIQQVVRGDSAAYFCASSEYRDSLFMNTEAFFGQGTRLTVV.

The CDR3 spells CASVDQNTIYF. The CDR3 DNA reads TGTGCCAGCGTAGATCAAAACACCATATATTTT. V is TRBV6-1 and J is TRBJ1-3; D call uncertain. Germline-derived CDR1 and CDR2 are MNHNS and SASEGT. This CDR3 contains 11 residues. V gave up 8 bases and J gave up 6 bases, with 8 bases separating them.

This rearrangement joins TRBV28 to TRBJ1-2, with D perhaps TRBD1 (5 bases). With 11 bases removed from V and 7 bases from J, the gap between germline ends came to 14 bases. From germline, CDR1 is MDHEN and CDR2 SYDVKM. This CDR3 contains 11 residues. For the CDR3, the DNA is TGTGCCGCAGCGGGGGAAGGTGGCTACACCTTC. The encoded protein is CAAAGEGGYTF.